These T cell receptor beta chains were read from a single sample in a study of cytotoxic CD8 clonotypes in ibrutinib-treated CLL. Sequencing used immunoSEQ multiplex PCR; TCRdb keeps in-frame clones, though not all of them. The sample includes 250,000 to 350,000 clones, 70% to 80% of them seen just once. The sequenced sample was PBMCs, obtained at disease progression, from a patient treated with ibrutinib. The receptors were gathered from a human donor with chronic lymphocytic leukemia. CDR3s include the opening cysteine and the closing phenylalanine or tryptophan. The order of the fields is CDR3 protein, CDR3 length, J gene, V gene, D gene. The D gene is left open where the match is weak.

cdr3_aa: CSASGLGEAFF
cdr3_length: 11
j_call: TRBJ1-1
v_call: TRBV20-1
d_call: -

cdr3_aa: CASSPSGRAPVTQYF
cdr3_length: 15
j_call: TRBJ2-3
v_call: TRBV18
d_call: TRBD2

cdr3_aa: CASSRTVPRPSGRFYEQYF
cdr3_length: 19
j_call: TRBJ2-7
v_call: TRBV11-2
d_call: TRBD2

cdr3_aa: CASSTNRDNEQFF
cdr3_length: 13
j_call: TRBJ2-1
v_call: TRBV10-1
d_call: -

cdr3_aa: CASNPLRGGEQFF
cdr3_length: 13
j_call: TRBJ2-1
v_call: TRBV6-6
d_call: -

cdr3_aa: CASSPPRSLYGYTF
cdr3_length: 14
j_call: TRBJ1-2
v_call: TRBV18
d_call: -

cdr3_aa: CASGFGLAGYAQYF
cdr3_length: 14
j_call: TRBJ2-3
v_call: TRBV12-5
d_call: TRBD2

cdr3_aa: CASSEAGDPNTIYF
cdr3_length: 14
j_call: TRBJ1-3
v_call: TRBV6-1
d_call: -

cdr3_aa: CASSATIYNNQPQHF
cdr3_length: 15
j_call: TRBJ1-5
v_call: TRBV2
d_call: -

cdr3_aa: CASSLGGRTVLNQPQHF
cdr3_length: 17
j_call: TRBJ1-5
v_call: TRBV7-9
d_call: -

cdr3_aa: CASSKRQSYEQYF
cdr3_length: 13
j_call: TRBJ2-7
v_call: TRBV7-9
d_call: -

cdr3_aa: CASSFRTGTTLQETQYF
cdr3_length: 17
j_call: TRBJ2-5
v_call: TRBV27
d_call: -

cdr3_aa: CASSQGGEGSRGYTF
cdr3_length: 15
j_call: TRBJ1-2
v_call: TRBV4-1
d_call: -

cdr3_aa: CASSLRPNWGEQYF
cdr3_length: 14
j_call: TRBJ2-7
v_call: TRBV27
d_call: -

cdr3_aa: CASSAGRVKGYTF
cdr3_length: 13
j_call: TRBJ1-2
v_call: TRBV6-1
d_call: -

cdr3_aa: CASTRAESHTEAFF
cdr3_length: 14
j_call: TRBJ1-1
v_call: TRBV7-9
d_call: -

cdr3_aa: CASSLFWGGRAANEQFF
cdr3_length: 17
j_call: TRBJ2-1
v_call: TRBV27
d_call: TRBD2

cdr3_aa: CASSPNRGLYEQYF
cdr3_length: 14
j_call: TRBJ2-7
v_call: TRBV18
d_call: -

cdr3_aa: CASSLDLVPNTEAFF
cdr3_length: 15
j_call: TRBJ1-1
v_call: TRBV11-2
d_call: -

cdr3_aa: CASIQSGDLGEKLFF
cdr3_length: 15
j_call: TRBJ1-4
v_call: TRBV13
d_call: -

cdr3_aa: CASSHWGSGLYGYTF
cdr3_length: 15
j_call: TRBJ1-2
v_call: TRBV5-1
d_call: -

cdr3_aa: CAISVSGGPDTQYF
cdr3_length: 14
j_call: TRBJ2-3
v_call: TRBV10-3
d_call: TRBD2

cdr3_aa: CASSQALGWIRQGAYEQYF
cdr3_length: 19
j_call: TRBJ2-7
v_call: TRBV4-3
d_call: TRBD1

cdr3_aa: CASSYSRTGGEGYTF
cdr3_length: 15
j_call: TRBJ1-2
v_call: TRBV6-6
d_call: TRBD1

cdr3_aa: CASSLLGWTGELFF
cdr3_length: 14
j_call: TRBJ2-2
v_call: TRBV5-1
d_call: -

cdr3_aa: CASSLETGRDYGYTF
cdr3_length: 15
j_call: TRBJ1-2
v_call: TRBV5-6
d_call: TRBD1

cdr3_aa: CASSQDHARGSTDTQYF
cdr3_length: 17
j_call: TRBJ2-3
v_call: TRBV4-3
d_call: -

cdr3_aa: CASSYTGTGVGEQYF
cdr3_length: 15
j_call: TRBJ2-7
v_call: TRBV6-5
d_call: TRBD1

cdr3_aa: CASRRQGLDSPSSGYTF
cdr3_length: 17
j_call: TRBJ1-2
v_call: TRBV28
d_call: TRBD1

cdr3_aa: CASSVGQGVRQYF
cdr3_length: 13
j_call: TRBJ2-7
v_call: TRBV9
d_call: TRBD1

cdr3_aa: CASSPQREFAYEQYF
cdr3_length: 15
j_call: TRBJ2-7
v_call: TRBV9
d_call: TRBD2

cdr3_aa: CASSQGILDGEKLFF
cdr3_length: 15
j_call: TRBJ1-4
v_call: TRBV4-1
d_call: -

cdr3_aa: CASRPDLFQANVLTF
cdr3_length: 15
j_call: TRBJ2-6
v_call: TRBV5-1
d_call: -

cdr3_aa: CASSLYGGMNTEAFF
cdr3_length: 15
j_call: TRBJ1-1
v_call: TRBV5-1
d_call: -

cdr3_aa: CASSLSANPSREQYF
cdr3_length: 15
j_call: TRBJ2-7
v_call: TRBV11-3
d_call: -

cdr3_aa: CSVEAVRGSSTYEQYF
cdr3_length: 16
j_call: TRBJ2-7
v_call: TRBV29-1
d_call: -

cdr3_aa: CASSPPAGGYEQYF
cdr3_length: 14
j_call: TRBJ2-7
v_call: TRBV18
d_call: TRBD1

cdr3_aa: CASSLWDRGTYEQYF
cdr3_length: 15
j_call: TRBJ2-7
v_call: TRBV13
d_call: TRBD1

cdr3_aa: CASGSLQNYEQYF
cdr3_length: 13
j_call: TRBJ2-7
v_call: TRBV23-1
d_call: -

cdr3_aa: CASSPSPLAYEQYF
cdr3_length: 14
j_call: TRBJ2-7
v_call: TRBV7-8
d_call: -

cdr3_aa: CASSPLAGTDTQYF
cdr3_length: 14
j_call: TRBJ2-3
v_call: TRBV7-3
d_call: -

cdr3_aa: CATSTLPGTSGENTGELFF
cdr3_length: 19
j_call: TRBJ2-2
v_call: TRBV15
d_call: TRBD2

cdr3_aa: CASSLRSGGLTVIAEAFF
cdr3_length: 18
j_call: TRBJ1-1
v_call: TRBV5-6
d_call: TRBD1

cdr3_aa: CASRQGGREKLFF
cdr3_length: 13
j_call: TRBJ1-4
v_call: TRBV28
d_call: -

cdr3_aa: CASSAGQRDSTDTQYF
cdr3_length: 16
j_call: TRBJ2-3
v_call: TRBV9
d_call: -

cdr3_aa: CASSVPGHFNTEAFF
cdr3_length: 15
j_call: TRBJ1-1
v_call: TRBV25-1
d_call: -

cdr3_aa: CASSLAVGSETQYF
cdr3_length: 14
j_call: TRBJ2-5
v_call: TRBV5-1
d_call: -

cdr3_aa: CASSPRVLSGTPGLAGSTDTQYF
cdr3_length: 23
j_call: TRBJ2-3
v_call: TRBV18
d_call: TRBD2

cdr3_aa: CAINEGGFFEQYF
cdr3_length: 13
j_call: TRBJ2-7
v_call: TRBV10-3
d_call: -

cdr3_aa: CASELIGGDEQFF
cdr3_length: 13
j_call: TRBJ2-1
v_call: TRBV2
d_call: -

cdr3_aa: CASKDRVFIHEQYF
cdr3_length: 14
j_call: TRBJ2-7
v_call: TRBV2
d_call: TRBD1

cdr3_aa: CASSGQGYEQYF
cdr3_length: 12
j_call: TRBJ2-7
v_call: TRBV19
d_call: TRBD1

cdr3_aa: CASSQASGTGSHSYTF
cdr3_length: 16
j_call: TRBJ1-2
v_call: TRBV4-3
d_call: TRBD1

cdr3_aa: CASSQDLREAYNEQFF
cdr3_length: 16
j_call: TRBJ2-1
v_call: TRBV4-3
d_call: TRBD2

cdr3_aa: CASSQNWGVSYNEQFF
cdr3_length: 16
j_call: TRBJ2-1
v_call: TRBV4-1
d_call: -

cdr3_aa: CASSLGGNTEAFF
cdr3_length: 13
j_call: TRBJ1-1
v_call: TRBV5-1
d_call: -

cdr3_aa: CSATEGGMGEKLFF
cdr3_length: 14
j_call: TRBJ1-4
v_call: TRBV29-1
d_call: -

cdr3_aa: CASSENMWRTFYGYTF
cdr3_length: 16
j_call: TRBJ1-2
v_call: TRBV6-1
d_call: -

cdr3_aa: CARSLVSAPPYNSPLHF
cdr3_length: 17
j_call: TRBJ1-6
v_call: TRBV5-3
d_call: -

cdr3_aa: CASSEYRGVTGELFF
cdr3_length: 15
j_call: TRBJ2-2
v_call: TRBV2
d_call: TRBD1